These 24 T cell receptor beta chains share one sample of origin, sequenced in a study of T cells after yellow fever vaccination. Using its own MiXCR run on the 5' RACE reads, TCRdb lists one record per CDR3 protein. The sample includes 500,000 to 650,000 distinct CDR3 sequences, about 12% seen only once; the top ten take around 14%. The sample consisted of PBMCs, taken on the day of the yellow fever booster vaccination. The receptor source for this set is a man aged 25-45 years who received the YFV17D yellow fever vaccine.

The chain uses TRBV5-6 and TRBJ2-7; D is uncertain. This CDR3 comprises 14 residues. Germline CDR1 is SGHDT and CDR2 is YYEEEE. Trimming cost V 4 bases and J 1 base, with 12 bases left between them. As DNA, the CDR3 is TGTGCCAGCAGCAACGTCCAAGGGTCCTACGAGCAGTACTTC. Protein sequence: CASSNVQGSYEQYF.

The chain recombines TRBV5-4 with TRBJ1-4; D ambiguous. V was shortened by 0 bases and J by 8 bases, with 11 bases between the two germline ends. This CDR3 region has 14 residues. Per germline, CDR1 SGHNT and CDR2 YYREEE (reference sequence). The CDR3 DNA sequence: TGTGCCAGCAGCTTGGCAGGTGTGAGAGAAAAACTGTTTTTT. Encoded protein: CASSLAGVREKLFF.

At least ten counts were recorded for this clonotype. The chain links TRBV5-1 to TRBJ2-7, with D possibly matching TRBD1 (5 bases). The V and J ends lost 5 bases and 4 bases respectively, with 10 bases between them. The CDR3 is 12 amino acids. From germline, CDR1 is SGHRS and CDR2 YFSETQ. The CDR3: CASRAQGYEQYF. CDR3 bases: TGCGCCAGCAGAGCTCAGGGATACGAGCAGTACTTC.

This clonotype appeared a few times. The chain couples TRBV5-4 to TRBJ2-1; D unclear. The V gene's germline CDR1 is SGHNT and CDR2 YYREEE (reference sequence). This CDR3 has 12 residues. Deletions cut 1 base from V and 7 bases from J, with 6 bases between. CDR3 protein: CASSLSVNEQFF. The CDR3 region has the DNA TGTGCCAGCAGCTTGTCCGTGAATGAGCAGTTCTTC.

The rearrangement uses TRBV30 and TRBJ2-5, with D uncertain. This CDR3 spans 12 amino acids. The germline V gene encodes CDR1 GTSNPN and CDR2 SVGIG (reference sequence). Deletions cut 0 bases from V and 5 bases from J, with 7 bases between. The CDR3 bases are TGTGCCTGGAGTGTAACGAGGGAGACCCAGTACTTC. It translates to CAWSVTRETQYF.

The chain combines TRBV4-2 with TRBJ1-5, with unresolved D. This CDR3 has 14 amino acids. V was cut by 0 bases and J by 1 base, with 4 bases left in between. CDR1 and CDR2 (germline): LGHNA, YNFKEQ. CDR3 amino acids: CASSQDGSNQPQHF. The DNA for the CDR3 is TGTGCCAGCAGCCAAGACGGGAGCAATCAGCCCCAGCATTTT.

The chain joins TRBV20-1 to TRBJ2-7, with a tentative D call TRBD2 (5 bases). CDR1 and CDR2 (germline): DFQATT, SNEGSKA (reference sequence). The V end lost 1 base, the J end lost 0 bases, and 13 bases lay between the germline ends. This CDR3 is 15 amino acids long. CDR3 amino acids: CSARGMTGGSYEQYF. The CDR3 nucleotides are TGCAGTGCTAGAGGGATGACTGGAGGCTCCTACGAGCAGTACTTC.

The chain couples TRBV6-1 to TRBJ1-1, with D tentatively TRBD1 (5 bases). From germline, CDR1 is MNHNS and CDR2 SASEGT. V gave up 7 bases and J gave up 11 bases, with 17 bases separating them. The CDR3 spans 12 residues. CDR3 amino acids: CASKEQDLRAFF. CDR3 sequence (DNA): TGTGCCAGCAAGGAACAGGACTTACGTGCTTTCTTT.

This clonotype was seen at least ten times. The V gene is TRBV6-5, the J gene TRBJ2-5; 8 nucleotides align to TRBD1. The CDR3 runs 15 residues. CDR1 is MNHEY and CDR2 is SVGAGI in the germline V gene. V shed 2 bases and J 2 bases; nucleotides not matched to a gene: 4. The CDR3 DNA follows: TGTGCCAGCAGTTACAAGACAGGGGATCAAGAGACCCAGTACTTC. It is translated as CASSYKTGDQETQYF.

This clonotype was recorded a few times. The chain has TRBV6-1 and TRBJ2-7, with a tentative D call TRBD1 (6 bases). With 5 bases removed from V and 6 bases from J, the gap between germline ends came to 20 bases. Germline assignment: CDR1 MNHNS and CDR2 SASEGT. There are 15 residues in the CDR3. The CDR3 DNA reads TGTGCCAGCAGTAGGACAGTGATTGGGATGGGCGAGCAGTACTTC. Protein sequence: CASSRTVIGMGEQYF.

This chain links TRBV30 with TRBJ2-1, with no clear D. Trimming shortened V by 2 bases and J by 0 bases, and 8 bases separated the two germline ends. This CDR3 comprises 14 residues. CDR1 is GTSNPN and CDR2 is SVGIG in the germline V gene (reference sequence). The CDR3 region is CAWSRSSSYNEQFF. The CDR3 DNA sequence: TGTGCCTGGAGTAGGAGCAGCTCCTACAATGAGCAGTTCTTC.

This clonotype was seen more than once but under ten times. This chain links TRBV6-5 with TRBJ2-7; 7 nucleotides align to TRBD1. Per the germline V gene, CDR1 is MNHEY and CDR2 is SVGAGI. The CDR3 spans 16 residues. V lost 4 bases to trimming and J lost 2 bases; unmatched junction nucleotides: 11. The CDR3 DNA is TGTGCCAGCAGTTCTAAACCGGGACAGCTAACCTACGAGCAGTACTTC. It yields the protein CASSSKPGQLTYEQYF.

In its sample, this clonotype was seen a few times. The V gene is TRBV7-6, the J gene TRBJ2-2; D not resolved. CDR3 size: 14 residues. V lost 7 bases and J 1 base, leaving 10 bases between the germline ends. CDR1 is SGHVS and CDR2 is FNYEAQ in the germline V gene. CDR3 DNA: TGTGCCAGCACCCTGACTGTGAACACCGGGGAGCTGTTTTTT. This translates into CASTLTVNTGELFF.

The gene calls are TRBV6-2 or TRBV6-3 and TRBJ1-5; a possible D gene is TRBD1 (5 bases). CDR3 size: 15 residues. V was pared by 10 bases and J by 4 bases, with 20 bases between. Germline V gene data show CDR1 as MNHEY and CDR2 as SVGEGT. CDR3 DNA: TGTGCCACCCGGGACGCCGGCGCACCTAATCAGCCCCAGCATTTT. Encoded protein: CATRDAGAPNQPQHF.

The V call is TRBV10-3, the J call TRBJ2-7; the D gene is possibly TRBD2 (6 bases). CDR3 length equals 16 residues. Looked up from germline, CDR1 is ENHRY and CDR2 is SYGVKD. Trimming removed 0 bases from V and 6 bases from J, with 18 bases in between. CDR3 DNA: TGTGCCATCAGTGAGTCCATCCGGGGAGGCCGAGGCGAGCAGTACTTC. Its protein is CAISESIRGGRGEQYF.

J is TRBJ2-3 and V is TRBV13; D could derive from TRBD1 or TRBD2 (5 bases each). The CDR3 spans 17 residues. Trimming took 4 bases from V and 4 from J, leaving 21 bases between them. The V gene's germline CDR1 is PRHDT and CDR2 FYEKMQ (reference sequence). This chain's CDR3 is CASSSSRLTGAADTQYF. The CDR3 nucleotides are TGTGCCAGCAGCTCTTCCCGACTAACTGGGGCAGCAGATACGCAGTATTTT.

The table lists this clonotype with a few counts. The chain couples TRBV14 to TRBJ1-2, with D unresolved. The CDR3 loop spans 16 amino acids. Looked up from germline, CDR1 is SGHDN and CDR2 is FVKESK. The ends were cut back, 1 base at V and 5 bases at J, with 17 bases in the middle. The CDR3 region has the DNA TGTGCCAGCAGCCAAGTTGAAATTAGCGCCCGATATGGCTACACCTTC. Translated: CASSQVEISARYGYTF.

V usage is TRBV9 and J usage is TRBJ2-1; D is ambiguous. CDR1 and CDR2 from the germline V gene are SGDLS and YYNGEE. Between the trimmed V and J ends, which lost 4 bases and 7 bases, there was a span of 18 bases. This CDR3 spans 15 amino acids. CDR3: CASSPQVGVLNEQFF. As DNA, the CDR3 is TGTGCCAGCAGCCCCCAGGTCGGCGTACTTAATGAGCAGTTCTTC. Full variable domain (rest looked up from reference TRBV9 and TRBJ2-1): DSGVTQTPKHLITATGQRVTLRCSPRSGDLSVYWYQQSLDQGLQFLIQYYNGEERAKGNILERFSAQQFPDLHSELNLSSLELGDSALYFCASSPQVGVLNEQFFGPGTRLTVL.

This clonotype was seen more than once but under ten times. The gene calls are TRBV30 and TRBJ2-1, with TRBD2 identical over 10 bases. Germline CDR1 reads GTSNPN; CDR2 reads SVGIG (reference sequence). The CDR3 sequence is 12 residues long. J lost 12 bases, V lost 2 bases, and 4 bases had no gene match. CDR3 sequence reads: CAWSSGGGGQFF. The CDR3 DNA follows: TGTGCCTGGAGTAGCGGGGGGGGTGGGCAGTTCTTC.

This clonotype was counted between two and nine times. CDR3 in DNA: TGTGCCAGCAGTTCCTCGGGACTAGCGGGAGAATCCGGGGAGCTGTTTTTT. It specifies CASSSSGLAGESGELFF. The V call is TRBV27, the J call TRBJ2-2, with 14 bases aligning to TRBD2. Losses at the gene ends were 4 bases for V and 6 bases for J; bases not matched to a gene: 7. The CDR3 contains 17 residues. Germline loops: CDR1 MNHEY, CDR2 SMNVEV (reference sequence).

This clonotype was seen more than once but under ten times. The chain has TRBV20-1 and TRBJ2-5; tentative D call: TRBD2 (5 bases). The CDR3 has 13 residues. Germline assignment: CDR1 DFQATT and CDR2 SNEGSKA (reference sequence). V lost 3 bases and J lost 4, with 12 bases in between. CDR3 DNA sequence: TGCAGTGCTAGCGGACGGAGGCCAGAGACCCAGTACTTC. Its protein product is CSASGRRPETQYF.

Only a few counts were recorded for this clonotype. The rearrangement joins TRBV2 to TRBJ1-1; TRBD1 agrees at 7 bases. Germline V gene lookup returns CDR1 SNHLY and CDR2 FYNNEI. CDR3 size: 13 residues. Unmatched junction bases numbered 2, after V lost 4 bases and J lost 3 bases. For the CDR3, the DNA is TGTGCCAGCAGTGGGCAGGGGGACACTGAAGCTTTCTTT. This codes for CASSGQGDTEAFF.

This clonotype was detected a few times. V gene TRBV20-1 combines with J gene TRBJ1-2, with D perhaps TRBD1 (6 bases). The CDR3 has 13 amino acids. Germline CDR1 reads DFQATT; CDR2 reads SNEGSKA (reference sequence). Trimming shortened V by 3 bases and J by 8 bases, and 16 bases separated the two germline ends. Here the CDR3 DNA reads TGCAGTGCTAGGGGGGCAGCAGTTATAGGCTACACCTTC. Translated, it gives CSARGAAVIGYTF.

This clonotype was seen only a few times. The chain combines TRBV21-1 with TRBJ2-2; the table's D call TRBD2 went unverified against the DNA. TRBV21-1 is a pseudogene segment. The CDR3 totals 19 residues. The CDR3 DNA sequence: TGTGCCAGCAGCGAGGGCGGACTAGCGTTCTCCCGAGGGGCCGGGGAGCTGTTTTTT. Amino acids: CASSEGGLAFSRGAGELFF.